The entry below gives a single T cell receptor beta chain sequence along with its context. This sample stems from a study of blood T cell repertoires in COVID-19. About the research overall: Acute-phase and convalescent COVID-19 samples originated in the United States, Italy and Spain. T cells, B-cell-depleted T cells, or PBMCs provided the cDNA or gDNA that served as material.

In the source study's methods: Estimated nucleated cell counts came from reference gene primer amplification. Using immunoSEQ multiplex PCR, the repertoire was profiled, and TCRdb retains in-frame clones only, with some absent. From that table come the V and J calls and clone size; the DNA was used to work out D and trimming. In the table there are about 200,000 clones, roughly nine tenths of which are singletons. Germline assignment: CDR1 SGDLS and CDR2 YYNGEE. The CDR3 runs to 13 residues. With 3 bases removed from V and 2 bases from J, the gap between germline ends came to 6 bases. The receptor was derived from a woman in her seventies with acute or convalescent COVID-19. Sequences were obtained from peripheral blood. This chain links TRBV9 with TRBJ1-3; D is undetermined. The CDR3 region is CASSGVTGNTIYF. The CDR3 bases are TGTGCCAGCAGCGGCGTAACTGGAAACACCATATATTTT. Filled out from reference TRBV9 and TRBJ1-3, the complete variable domain reads DSGVTQTPKHLITATGQRVTLRCSPRSGDLSVYWYQQSLDQGLQFLIQYYNGEERAKGNILERFSAQQFPDLHSELNLSSLELGDSALYFCASSGVTGNTIYFGEGSWLTVV.